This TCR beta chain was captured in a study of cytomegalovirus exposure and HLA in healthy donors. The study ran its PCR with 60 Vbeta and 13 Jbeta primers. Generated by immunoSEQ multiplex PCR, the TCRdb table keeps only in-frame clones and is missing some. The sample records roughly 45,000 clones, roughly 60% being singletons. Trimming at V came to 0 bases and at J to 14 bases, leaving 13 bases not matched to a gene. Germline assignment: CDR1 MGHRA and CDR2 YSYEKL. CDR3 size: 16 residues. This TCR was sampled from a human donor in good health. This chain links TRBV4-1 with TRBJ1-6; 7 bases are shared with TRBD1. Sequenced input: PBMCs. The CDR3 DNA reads TGCGCCAGCAGCCAAGATAGGGGACAGCTGCCTTTGGCCCTCCACTTT. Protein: CASSQDRGQLPLALHF.